The clone carrying this T cell receptor (beta chain) has ten or more counts. Its cognate antigen is unknown. A single record per CDR3 protein comes from TCRdb applying MiXCR to the 5' RACE reads. The repertoire holds tens of thousands of distinct CDR3 sequences, with nearly 5.5% as singletons. This sample was included in a study of CD8 T cells in ankylosing spondylitis. Study-level points and caveats: Reports say disease-linked clones showed up significantly more in matched ankylosing spondylitis synovial fluid.

The CDR3 length is 15 residues. With V trimmed by 4 bases and J by 9 bases, 7 bases remained unmatched. Germline-derived CDR1 and CDR2 are SGDLS and YYNGEE. Source material: blood, either unsorted or a sorted T cell fraction (not recorded which). This receptor was identified in a female donor with ankylosing spondylitis or in good health (not recorded which). V is TRBV9 and J is TRBJ2-1, with 13 bases that match TRBD2. CDR3 loop: CASSSGLAGIGEQFF. In DNA, the CDR3 is TGTGCCAGCAGCTCGGGACTAGCGGGAATCGGTGAGCAGTTCTTC.